The subject of this entry is one TCR beta chain. Its antigen is still unknown. This sample is part of a study of shared clonotypes between healthy human individuals. Study-level information: Each donor's CD8 memory used one plate, CD8 naive two, each CD4 subset three.

Measured with immunoSEQ multiplex PCR; TCRdb has only the in-frame clones, and not every one. The table lists some 2,000,000 clones, over 85% of them singletons. The germline gives CDR1 SGHRS, CDR2 YFSETQ. Trimming shortened V by 2 bases and J by 6 bases, and 10 bases separated the two germline ends. CDR3 length: 13 residues. Whole-study results and caveats: Sharing across four donors was highest in naive CD4 (approximately 5%) and lowest in memory CD8 (0.4%). Naive subsets, compared against memory subsets, generally had larger estimated richness values. The study drew on few donors, limiting represented genetic and exposure-history diversity.

The sample taken for sequencing was naive CD4+ T cells sorted from blood. Sample subset: CD45RA+ positively selected. The V call is TRBV5-1, the J call TRBJ2-3, with D perhaps matching TRBD1 (6 bases). The sequence derives from a man between 18 and 35 years old in good health. CDR3 protein: CASSFGTIDTQYF. Written as DNA, the CDR3 is TGCGCCAGCAGCTTCGGGACAATTGATACGCAGTATTTT. The variable domain in full, completed from reference TRBV5-1 and TRBJ2-3, reads KAGVTQTPRYLIKTRGQQVTLSCSPISGHRSVSWYQQTPGQGLQFLFEYFSETQRNKGNFPGRFSGRQFSNSRSEMNVSTLELGDSALYLCASSFGTIDTQYFGPGTRLTVL.